Below are 9 T cell receptor beta chains sequenced from a single sample in a study of shared clonotypes between healthy human individuals. Clones were read by immunoSEQ multiplex PCR, and TCRdb kept only the in-frame ones, dropping some. The sample holds some 1.5 million clones, under 99% seen once. The sample consisted of naive CD4+ T cells sorted from blood. Subset reported: CD45RA+ positively selected. Source of these receptors: a man aged 30 to 45 in good health.

The chain recombines TRBV5-3 with TRBJ2-3; D ambiguous. TRBV5-3 is assigned to the ORF class and has an uncertain function. This CDR3 has 16 residues. Between the trimmed V and J ends, which lost 5 bases and 2 bases, there was a span of 18 bases. CDR3 sequence: CARSYLPLLDTDTQYF. The CDR3 DNA reads as TGTGCCAGAAGTTACCTCCCGCTACTGGACACAGATACGCAGTATTTT.

CDR3 nucleotides: TGTGCCAGCAGCTCCGCCGGGACTAGCGGGAGTACCGAGCAGTACTTC. Amino acid sequence: CASSSAGTSGSTEQYF. The V gene is TRBV9, the J gene TRBJ2-7; 14 positions match TRBD2. V was clipped by 4 bases and J by 6 bases; unmatched bases: 9. The CDR3 is made up of 16 amino acids. In germline, CDR1 is SGDLS, CDR2 YYNGEE.

V and J are TRBV5-1 and TRBJ1-5; D remains unclear. Trimming removed 5 bases from V and 4 bases from J, with 10 bases in between. The CDR3 covers 13 residues. CDR1 is SGHRS, CDR2 YFSETQ, per germline. The CDR3 loop is CASRSGRNQPQHF. The DNA for the CDR3 is TGCGCCAGCAGATCAGGCCGAAATCAGCCCCAGCATTTT.

This rearrangement joins TRBV9 to TRBJ2-1; no reliable D call. Trimming removed 2 bases at V and 7 bases at J, with 10 bases between. The CDR3 is 13 residues long. Germline CDR1 is SGDLS and CDR2 is YYNGEE. DNA of the CDR3: TGTGCCAGCAGCGTTGGCATGAGAAATGAGCAGTTCTTC. This codes for CASSVGMRNEQFF.

The chain links TRBV6-5 to TRBJ2-1, with D maybe TRBD2 (6 bases). CDR1 is MNHEY and CDR2 is SVGAGI in the germline V gene. The CDR3 loop spans 15 amino acids. The V gene lost 2 bases and the J gene lost 3 bases, with 11 bases spanning the gap. The CDR3 DNA reads TGTGCCAGCAGTTACGGGGGGACGAACTACAATGAGCAGTTCTTC. Its translation: CASSYGGTNYNEQFF.

This sequence joins TRBV18 and TRBJ2-1; D may match TRBD1 or TRBD2 (5 bases each). The CDR3 spans 15 residues. The V end was cut by 6 bases, the J end by 6 bases, with 18 bases between. Germline loops: CDR1 KGHSH, CDR2 LQKENI. The CDR3 DNA reads TGTGCCAGCTCCCCCGGGGCGACGTTGGTCAATGAGCAGTTCTTC. Amino acid sequence: CASSPGATLVNEQFF. Supplemented by reference TRBV18 and TRBJ2-1, the full variable domain reads NAGVMQNPRHLVRRRGQEARLRCSPMKGHSHVYWYRQLPEEGLKFMVYLQKENIIDESGMPKERFSAEFPKEGPSILRIQQVVRGDSAAYFCASSPGATLVNEQFFGPGTRLTVL.

The chain carries TRBV9 and TRBJ2-3; TRBD2 aligns across 13 bases. Trimming cost V 4 bases and J 2 bases; bases outside gene matches: 7. This CDR3 region has 17 residues. In germline, CDR1 is SGDLS, CDR2 YYNGEE. The CDR3 here is CASSSRLAGGSTDTQYF. The CDR3 DNA sequence: TGTGCCAGCAGCTCAAGACTAGCGGGAGGATCCACAGATACGCAGTATTTT.

This chain links TRBV5-1 with TRBJ2-3; TRBD2 matches at 7 bases. CDR3 size: 15 residues. Germline assignment: CDR1 SGHRS and CDR2 YFSETQ. J lost 3 bases, V lost 4 bases, and 8 bases had no gene match. Here the CDR3 reads CASSPGLMQTDTQYF. CDR3 DNA: TGCGCCAGCAGCCCGGGACTAATGCAAACAGATACGCAGTATTTT. Variable domain in full (rest from reference TRBV5-1 and TRBJ2-3): KAGVTQTPRYLIKTRGQQVTLSCSPISGHRSVSWYQQTPGQGLQFLFEYFSETQRNKGNFPGRFSGRQFSNSRSEMNVSTLELGDSALYLCASSPGLMQTDTQYFGPGTRLTVL.

The genes are TRBV5-1 and TRBJ2-3; TRBD2 might be the D (6 bases). V lost 7 bases and J lost 2, with 14 bases in between. The CDR3 totals 14 residues. CDR1 and CDR2 (germline): SGHRS, YFSETQ. DNA for the CDR3: TGCGCCAGCGGCAGGCGGGAAAACACAGATACGCAGTATTTT. This translates into CASGRRENTDTQYF. The whole variable domain, filled in from reference TRBV5-1 and TRBJ2-3, reads KAGVTQTPRYLIKTRGQQVTLSCSPISGHRSVSWYQQTPGQGLQFLFEYFSETQRNKGNFPGRFSGRQFSNSRSEMNVSTLELGDSALYLCASGRRENTDTQYFGPGTRLTVL.